The clone carrying this TCR beta chain was recorded many times. Its antigen remains unknown. This sample is part of a study of T-cell reconstitution after alpha-beta-depleted transplantation in children. This CDR3 is built from 14 residues. The V and J ends lost 0 bases and 4 bases respectively, with 10 bases between them. The germline V gene has CDR1 DFQATT and CDR2 SNEGSKA (reference sequence). The study's findings and limits: At day 60, the high TCRbeta diversity found in some patients originated from recipient T cells and thymic progenitors that had survived. Several hundred rapidly expanded clones from non-depleted graft cells reportedly supplied alpha-beta T cells about two months post-transplant.

During its preparation, the TCRbeta library received unique molecular identifiers. TCRdb itself ran the PCR reads through MiXCR, one entry per CDR3 protein. The sample has 65,000 to 75,000 distinct CDR3 sequences, around 4.7% seen once; the top ten hold approximately 17%. This chain uses TRBV20-1 with TRBJ1-5, with TRBD1 as a possible D gene (6 bases). This clonotype was sampled from a boy in the first two years of life who had a stem cell transplant for acute myeloid leukemia, so the T cells may come from the graft donor. The sequenced sample was PBMCs, mostly from graft donor cells, obtained 180 days after TCRalphabeta/CD19-depleted stem cell transplant. CDR3 region: CSARDFGQNQPQHF. In DNA form, the CDR3 reads TGCAGTGCTAGAGATTTTGGACAGAATCAGCCCCAGCATTTT.